One sample yielded the 32 T cell receptor beta chains listed below, sequenced in a study of control samples from healthy donors and cancer patients. Generated by immunoSEQ multiplex PCR, the TCRdb table keeps only in-frame clones and is missing some. The table includes 90,000 to 150,000 clones, approximately 89% detected once. Specimen: blood. All receptors come from a woman younger than 30 in good health.

The chain joins TRBV30 to TRBJ1-5; D is uncertain. V gave up 0 bases and J gave up 4 bases, with 13 bases separating them. This CDR3 comprises 15 residues. Germline V gene data show CDR1 as GTSNPN and CDR2 as SVGIG (reference sequence). The CDR3 DNA is TGTGCCTGGAGTGTCTTGGCAGGTCGAAATCAGCCCCAGCATTTT. Translating it yields CAWSVLAGRNQPQHF. The variable domain in full, completed from reference TRBV30 and TRBJ1-5, reads SQTIHQWPATLVQPVGSPLSLECTVEGTSNPNLYWYRQAAGRGLQLLFYSVGIGQISSEVPQNLSASRPQDRQFILSSKKLLLSDSGFYLCAWSVLAGRNQPQHFGDGTRLSIL.

J is TRBJ2-1 and V is TRBV2; 7 bases align to TRBD2. Per germline, CDR1 SNHLY and CDR2 FYNNEI. With 6 bases clipped from V and 7 bases from J, the junction kept 15 bases outside the gene matches. This CDR3 has 16 residues. For the CDR3, the DNA is TGTGCCAGCAGCTCCCTGCGGGGGTTAAGGGAGAATGAGCAGTTCTTC. The encoded protein is CASSSLRGLRENEQFF.

This clone was picked up one time. The chain combines TRBV5-4 with TRBJ1-2; D gene uncertain. The V end was cut by 0 bases, the J end by 3 bases, with 6 bases between. Per germline, CDR1 SGHNT and CDR2 YYREEE (reference sequence). The CDR3 loop spans 13 amino acids. This CDR3 reads CASSLGYDYGYTF. The CDR3 DNA reads as TGTGCCAGCAGCTTGGGGTACGACTATGGCTACACCTTC.

V gene TRBV21-1 combines with J gene TRBJ2-7; the table's D call of TRBD2 was not tested on the DNA. TRBV21-1 is a pseudogene segment. This CDR3 spans 16 amino acids. The CDR3 DNA is TGTGCCAGCACCCCAAGCGCGGGGCGCTTTTACTACGAGCAGTACTTC. Protein product: CASTPSAGRFYYEQYF.

This clone was recorded a few times. The chain couples TRBV6-5 to TRBJ1-2, with D hard to call. Looked up from germline, CDR1 is MNHEY and CDR2 is SVGAGI. Trimming left V 6 bases short and J 0 bases short, with 8 bases between. The CDR3 is 13 amino acids. This chain's CDR3 is CASRAVSNYGYTF. The CDR3 nucleotides are TGTGCCAGCAGGGCGGTTTCTAACTATGGCTACACCTTC.

The V and J genes are TRBV27 and TRBJ1-2; 7 nucleotides match TRBD1. The CDR3 sequence is 15 residues long. V lost 2 bases and J lost 1; bases outside the gene matches: 4. The germline V gene encodes CDR1 MNHEY and CDR2 SMNVEV (reference sequence). The CDR3 DNA sequence: TGTGCCAGCAGTTTAGAGGGGGCCCGTAACTATGGCTACACCTTC. This gives the protein CASSLEGARNYGYTF.

CDR3 sequence: CASSYSPGTYEQYF. The CDR3 DNA reads as TGTGCCAGCAGTTACAGCCCGGGGACCTACGAGCAGTACTTC. The genes are TRBV6-2 or TRBV6-3 and TRBJ2-7; D is possibly TRBD2 (5 bases). This CDR3 has 14 amino acids. The germline V and J ends were trimmed by 2 bases and 2 bases, with 10 bases remaining between them. Germline lookup yields CDR1 MNHEY and CDR2 SVGEGT.

This clone came up once. The chain combines TRBV7-2 with TRBJ2-6; no firm D call. Germline CDR1 reads SGHTA; CDR2 reads FQGNSA. V was cut by 0 bases and J by 0 bases, with 6 bases left in between. There are 16 residues in the CDR3. The CDR3 region has the DNA TGTGCCAGCAGCTTAGCGCAAGGCTCTGGGGCCAACGTCCTGACTTTC. It yields the protein CASSLAQGSGANVLTF.

This clone was detected only once. This sequence joins TRBV18 and TRBJ1-1, with a weak D call TRBD1 (6 bases). V was clipped by 5 bases and J by 0 bases, with 22 bases between them. CDR3 size: 18 residues. The germline V gene has CDR1 KGHSH and CDR2 LQKENI. For the CDR3, the DNA is TGTGCCAGCTCAATGGGGGCGAGCTTGAAGGAGGTGAACACTGAAGCTTTCTTT. Translating gives CASSMGASLKEVNTEAFF.

V and J are TRBV11-3 and TRBJ2-7; D unresolved. From germline, CDR1 is SGHNT and CDR2 YENEEA. V was shortened by 1 base and J by 3 bases, with 7 bases between the two germline ends. This CDR3 region has 13 residues. In nucleotides, the CDR3 is TGTGCCAGCAGCTTAGGAGCAGGCTACGAGCAGTACTTC. Amino acids: CASSLGAGYEQYF.

The rearrangement uses TRBV6-2 or TRBV6-3 and TRBJ1-6; D is unclear. The V gene lost 4 bases and the J gene lost 7 bases, with 8 bases spanning the gap. This CDR3 is 13 amino acids long. The germline CDR1 and CDR2 sequences are MNHEY and SVGEGT. The CDR3 spells CASSWTSNSPLHF. The CDR3 region has the DNA TGTGCCAGCAGTTGGACCTCAAATTCACCCCTCCACTTT.

The chain recombines TRBV6-5 with TRBJ1-2; D perhaps matches TRBD1 (5 bases). V lost 7 bases and J 3 bases, leaving 15 bases between the germline ends. The CDR3 contains 14 residues. Germline V gives CDR1 MNHEY, CDR2 SVGAGI. The DNA for the CDR3 is TGTGCCAGCACTAAAACTCAGGGATACTATGGCTACACCTTC. This translates into CASTKTQGYYGYTF.

This chain uses TRBV7-9 with TRBJ1-2; the D is unclear. Trimming removed 3 bases at V and 0 bases at J, with 11 bases between. CDR3 length equals 15 residues. CDR1 SEHNR and CDR2 FQNEAQ come from the germline V gene (reference sequence). The CDR3 nucleotides read TGTGCCAGCAGCTTCTTCCGGGTGACTAACTATGGCTACACCTTC. Translation: CASSFFRVTNYGYTF.

The V and J genes are TRBV19 and TRBJ1-2; no clear D gene. Germline CDR1 reads LNHDA; CDR2 reads SQIVND (reference sequence). This CDR3 is 15 amino acids long. With 7 bases removed from V and 1 base from J, the gap between germline ends came to 16 bases. Written as DNA, the CDR3 is TGTGCCAGTACCATCGGGCCAGGAGGTAACTATGGCTACACCTTC. This encodes CASTIGPGGNYGYTF.

V and J are TRBV7-2 and TRBJ2-7, with 8 positions matching TRBD2. Germline-derived CDR1 and CDR2 are SGHTA and FQGNSA. The J segment lost 4 bases and the V segment lost 1 base, leaving 3 bases of the junction unmatched. CDR3 length equals 14 residues. The chain's CDR3 is CASSLDGGAYEQYF. The CDR3 region has the DNA TGTGCCAGCAGCTTAGACGGGGGGGCATACGAGCAGTACTTC.

The sample holds a few counts of this clone. The genes are TRBV6-2 or TRBV6-3 and TRBJ2-3; D not certain. V was clipped by 3 bases and J by 7 bases, with 5 bases between them. Germline-derived CDR1 and CDR2 are MNHEY and SVGEGT. This CDR3 has 11 amino acids. CDR3 bases: TGTGCCAGCAGTTATACAAATACGCAGTATTTT. It codes for CASSYTNTQYF.

The table lists this clone with a count of one. The rearrangement uses TRBV15 and TRBJ1-2; D is unclear. The CDR3 length is 14 residues. V shed 1 base and J shed 5 bases, with 11 bases lying between them. The germline V gene encodes CDR1 LNHNV and CDR2 YYDKDF (reference sequence). CDR3 sequence: CATSRGQGPYGYTF. The CDR3 nucleotides read TGTGCCACCAGCAGAGGGCAAGGACCATATGGCTACACCTTC.

The genes are TRBV5-6 and TRBJ1-2; TRBD1 matches 10 bases. Trimming at V came to 2 bases and at J to 5 bases, leaving 3 bases not matched to a gene. CDR1 and CDR2 (germline): SGHDT, YYEEEE. There are 14 residues in the CDR3. The CDR3 sequence is CASSFPGQGYGYTF. CDR3 nucleotides: TGTGCCAGCAGCTTCCCGGGACAGGGGTATGGCTACACCTTC.

J is TRBJ2-3 and V is TRBV5-1; D call uncertain. Trimming cost V 5 bases and J 5 bases, with 6 bases left between them. From germline, CDR1 is SGHRS and CDR2 YFSETQ. The CDR3 is 11 amino acids. This chain's CDR3 is CASRDLDTQYF. CDR3 DNA: TGCGCCAGCAGAGATCTAGATACGCAGTATTTT.

This chain links TRBV28 with TRBJ1-2; D possibly corresponds to TRBD1 (5 bases). V was trimmed by 5 bases and J by 10 bases, leaving 26 bases between them. The CDR3 covers 16 residues. Per the germline V gene, CDR1 is MDHEN and CDR2 is SYDVKM. This chain's CDR3 is CASSQVYGGERRAYTF. CDR3 nucleotide sequence: TGTGCCAGCAGTCAAGTCTACGGGGGGGAAAGACGAGCCTACACCTTC.

V and J are TRBV9 and TRBJ2-1; possibly TRBD1 or TRBD2 for D (5 bases each). The length of the CDR3 is 17 residues. CDR1 is SGDLS and CDR2 is YYNGEE in the germline V gene. The V end lost 0 bases, the J end lost 0 bases, and 13 bases lay between the germline ends. The CDR3 DNA is TGTGCCAGCAGCGTAGGTGGTGATGGGACCTCCTACAATGAGCAGTTCTTC. Translated: CASSVGGDGTSYNEQFF. Complete variable domain (other parts from reference TRBV9 and TRBJ2-1): DSGVTQTPKHLITATGQRVTLRCSPRSGDLSVYWYQQSLDQGLQFLIQYYNGEERAKGNILERFSAQQFPDLHSELNLSSLELGDSALYFCASSVGGDGTSYNEQFFGPGTRLTVL.

The chain is built from TRBV28 and TRBJ2-7, with 11 bases identical to TRBD1. This CDR3 region has 15 residues. CDR1 is MDHEN, CDR2 SYDVKM, per germline. V lost 1 base and J lost 4; bases outside the gene matches: 3. Here the CDR3 DNA reads TGTGCCAGCAGTTTATTAGGACAGGGGGCTTACGAGCAGTACTTC. This encodes CASSLLGQGAYEQYF.

The CDR3 coding sequence is TGTGCCTGGAGTGTACGGCAGGGCCGAGAAAAACTGTTTTTT. Encoded protein: CAWSVRQGREKLFF. The chain has TRBV30 and TRBJ1-4, with a tentative D call TRBD1 (5 bases). Germline V gene data show CDR1 as GTSNPN and CDR2 as SVGIG (reference sequence). With 0 bases removed from V and 8 bases from J, the gap between germline ends came to 13 bases. This CDR3 spans 14 amino acids.

The chain is built from TRBV7-2 and TRBJ2-1; D unclear. V was shortened by 1 base and J by 0 bases, with 13 bases between the two germline ends. CDR3 size: 17 residues. Germline V gene sequence: CDR1 SGHTA, CDR2 FQGNSA. The DNA for the CDR3 is TGTGCCAGCAGCTTAGACCGACTGACAAACTCCTACAATGAGCAGTTCTTC. It translates to CASSLDRLTNSYNEQFF.

The V call is TRBV7-9, the J call TRBJ2-5; D is ambiguous. Deletions cut 1 base from V and 7 bases from J, with 10 bases between. The V gene's germline CDR1 is SEHNR and CDR2 FQNEAQ (reference sequence). The CDR3 contains 13 residues. For the CDR3, the DNA is TGTGCCAGCAGCTTAGGAATCTATGGGACCCAGTACTTC. Translating it yields CASSLGIYGTQYF.

This clone has a single count. The chain couples TRBV4-2 to TRBJ1-4, with 8 bases aligning to TRBD1. This CDR3 comprises 16 residues. Germline CDR1 is LGHNA and CDR2 is YNFKEQ. V gave up 0 bases and J gave up 7 bases; unmatched junction bases: 7. For the CDR3, the DNA is TGTGCCAGCAGCCAAGATCCGGAGGGGACAGGTGAAAAACTGTTTTTT. Amino acids: CASSQDPEGTGEKLFF.

The chain links TRBV18 to TRBJ2-7; TRBD1 matches at 9 bases. V was clipped by 4 bases and J by 2 bases; unmatched bases: 9. The germline gives CDR1 KGHSH, CDR2 LQKENI. The CDR3 extends over 16 amino acids. The CDR3 DNA sequence: TGTGCCAGCTCACTGATCTTGACAGGGGGGCCCTACGAGCAGTACTTC. Its translation is CASSLILTGGPYEQYF. Together with reference TRBV18 and TRBJ2-7, the CDR3 gives the full variable domain: NAGVMQNPRHLVRRRGQEARLRCSPMKGHSHVYWYRQLPEEGLKFMVYLQKENIIDESGMPKERFSAEFPKEGPSILRIQQVVRGDSAAYFCASSLILTGGPYEQYFGPGTRLTVT.

This rearrangement joins TRBV20-1 to TRBJ2-7, with D possibly TRBD1 on 5 matching bases. The CDR3 spans 12 residues. Germline V CDR1 and CDR2: DFQATT, SNEGSKA (reference sequence). Trimming took off 3 bases at V and 12 bases at J, with 18 bases between the two ends. CDR3: CSASWGDSEAYF. For the CDR3, the DNA is TGCAGTGCTAGTTGGGGCGATTCCGAGGCGTACTTC.

This clone was counted between two and nine times. The J gene is TRBJ2-2, the V gene TRBV5-1; D call uncertain. CDR3 size: 13 residues. From germline, CDR1 is SGHRS and CDR2 YFSETQ. Trimming removed 4 bases at V and 5 bases at J, with 9 bases between. In DNA, the CDR3 is TGCGCCAGCAGCACCGGTCCTACCGGGGAGCTGTTTTTT. Translated: CASSTGPTGELFF.

This chain links TRBV10-1 with TRBJ2-4; 9 nucleotides align to TRBD1. The CDR3 runs 15 residues. Germline values: CDR1 WNHNN, CDR2 SYGVQD (reference sequence). With V trimmed by 3 bases and J by 3 bases, 3 bases remained unmatched. The CDR3 sequence is CASSDGTGFKNIQYF. CDR3 in DNA: TGCGCCAGCAGTGATGGGACAGGGTTCAAAAACATTCAGTACTTC.

The V call is TRBV5-1, the J call TRBJ1-1; the D is unclear. V lost 6 bases to trimming and J lost 1 base, with 4 bases between them. The length of the CDR3 is 11 residues. Looked up from germline, CDR1 is SGHRS and CDR2 is YFSETQ. CDR3 nucleotides: TGCGCCAGCAAGGGGAACACTGAAGCTTTCTTT. Its protein is CASKGNTEAFF.

V usage is TRBV21-1 and J usage is TRBJ1-5. TRBV21-1 is shown as a pseudogene. This CDR3 region has 16 residues. The CDR3 bases are TGTGCCAGCAGCCCTCCCGGTTGGCAAGGCAATCAGCCCCAGCATTTT. This encodes CASSPPGWQGNQPQHF.